The present TCR beta chain was sequenced within a study of T cell responses to AZD1222 COVID-19 vaccine (dated by TCRdb to the early 2020s). For the study in its entirety: A total of 230 to 250 trial participants underwent TCR sequencing, of whom more than 200 had received two doses of AZD1222 and around 25 had received two doses of the MenACWY control vaccine. Trial participants were enrolled by age into subgroups of 18-55, 56-69 and 70-plus years, and 148, 28 and 57 TCR-sequenced participants, respectively, were included in these subgroups.

What the authors observed across the whole study: Vaccine-associated CD4 TCRs spanned the whole spike protein, with dominant responses in regions 160-218 and 743-854. Conclusions about previously exposed vaccinees are limited, since just six AZD1222 recipients were seropositive for SARS-CoV-2 at baseline. Spike-specific TCR breadth and depth rose significantly after two AZD1222 doses compared with day 0 and with MenACWY recipients. Reportedly, close to half of the unique spike-specific TCRs recognized epitopes lying outside the regions that are mutated in the B.1.351 and B.1.1.7 variants. Because no samples from the day 14 peak response were available, repertoires could be characterized only after the peak T cell response. The 56-69-year group was small, and its depth increase did not reach significance, likely because of low power. Most participants were white British and females outnumbered males, and the authors suggested that clonal diversity may have been underestimated.

As for this clone: Which antigen it targets is not known. No base-level quality is on record; no much larger clone is a single base apart.

What this sample's time point label stands for: about 28 days (+/-7) after the second vaccine dose. AZD1222 recipients whose second dose came at about 4 weeks and those whose second dose came at about 12 weeks were combined into one group, since spike-specific TCR depth and breadth did not differ between the two schedules. The vaccinee samples were drawn from two UK trials, COV001 and COV002, one of which was a single-blind randomized controlled phase 2/3 trial testing AZD1222 (ChAdOx1 nCoV-19) in healthy adults. For TCRbeta chain sequencing, PBMC samples were collected from trial participants at day 0 and at day 28 after the second dose. The CDR3 regions of human TCRbeta chains were analyzed by immunosequencing. The original methods were these. TCRs in the repertoires were matched against a reference library of SARS-CoV-2-specific TCRs that had been generated with the MIRA antigen-specificity platform. Breadth was defined as the fraction of unique TCRs that were SARS-CoV-2-associated. Depth was defined as the fraction of total T cells that were SARS-CoV-2-associated. Using the MIRA data, each spike-specific TCR was mapped to the spike region that the TCR reacts to and placed in a CD4 or CD8 class. Log10-transformed breadth and depth values were compared by one-way ANOVA with Sidak's multiple comparisons tests. The clones in this table, taken by TCRdb from immuneACCESS, are in-frame only. Not every clone is retained; where verified, under half of the shortfall comes from an unresolved V gene, and the cause of the rest is unknown. V and J calls and clone size are copied from that table; D and trimming were computed from the DNA. Recorded for this sample are 92,000 or so clones; over 75% of them occurred a single time. In total, the top ten clones hold roughly 5% of the sample.

The CDR3 has 15 amino acids, counting the end cysteine and phenylalanine. Just CDR3 DNA is preserved here, 45 bases in frame from base 1. Taken from the germline V gene, the CDR1 and CDR2 loops are MDHEN and SYDVKM. From V the trimming removes 6 bases and from J it removes 5 bases, while the gene matches leave 9 bases of the junction unaccounted for. The sample was peripheral blood, taken 28 days after the second AZD1222 dose. The chain was built from TRBV28 and TRBJ2-2, with TRBD2 identical over 7 junction bases. This TCR derives from an adult who received the AZD1222 COVID-19 vaccine. The CDR3 amino acid sequence is: CASSWERGRTGELFF. Read as DNA, the sequence is TGTGCCAGCAGCTGGGAGCGGGGAAGGACCGGGGAGCTGTTTTTT.